The clone carrying this TCR beta chain was counted many times. Its antigen is unknown. The data stem from a study of Graves' ophthalmopathy and Graves' hyperthyroidism. Notes on the study in general: At approximately 70% sensitivity and roughly 72% specificity, the model predicted progression of the ophthalmopathy. A 13-signature model separated ophthalmopathy from stable hyperthyroidism, reaching approximately 88% sensitivity and roughly 81% specificity cross-validated.

There are 15 residues in the CDR3. V lost 0 bases and J lost 0, with 11 bases in between. In germline, CDR1 is DFQATT, CDR2 SNEGSKA (reference sequence). PBMCs were obtained from roughly 10 ml of fresh peripheral blood. Researchers took RNA transcripts and amplified TCR beta CDR3 regions from them. RT-PCR was first run with HTBI primers, then multiplex PCR in a second round. TCRdb re-derived calls from the multiplex PCR reads in MiXCR, one entry per CDR3 protein. The table includes 350,000 or so distinct CDR3 sequences, about a sixth detected once. This TCR was recovered from an adult man with Graves' ophthalmopathy. V gene TRBV20-1 combines with J gene TRBJ1-2; D gene uncertain. Sequenced: peripheral blood. The CDR3 here is CSARDSRRTNYGYTF. The DNA for the CDR3 is TGCAGTGCTAGAGATTCGAGACGGACTAACTATGGCTACACCTTC.